The subject of this entry is one TCR beta chain. Antigen: not known. Germline lookup yields CDR1 LNHDA and CDR2 SQIVND (reference sequence). This CDR3 contains 11 residues. V lost 9 bases to trimming and J lost 5 bases, with 10 bases between them. 13 Jbeta primers and 60 Vbeta primers were used for the PCR. As originally analysed: Later, an analysis found roughly 80 million unique TCR beta chains, and around 12 million of these were shared. Clones were read by immunoSEQ multiplex PCR, and TCRdb kept only the in-frame ones, dropping some. That table gives V, J and clone size, and the DNA gave D and trimming. The sample has 130,000 to 150,000 clones, roughly 80% seen once. This entry comes from a study of cytomegalovirus exposure and HLA in healthy donors. The study, taken as a whole, reports: When the data were analyzed later, several of the most significant clusters appeared to be linked to common viral pathogens. An analysis done earlier found most TCR beta V segments productive about 87% or about 30% of the time. Other equally common chains were less clonally expanded than HLA-associated TCR beta chains, a later analysis showed.

Sample: PBMCs. The chain joins TRBV19 to TRBJ1-1; D not resolved. The receptor comes from a middle-aged man in good health and CMV-seronegative. The CDR3 protein is CASSRGTEAFF. CDR3 coding DNA: TGTGCCAGCTCAAGAGGGACTGAAGCTTTCTTT. The full variable domain, with the rest looked up from reference TRBV19 and TRBJ1-1, is DGGITQSPKYLFRKEGQNVTLSCEQNLNHDAMYWYRQDPGQGLRLIYYSQIVNDFQKGDIAEGYSVSREKKESFPLTVTSAQKNPTAFYLCASSRGTEAFFGQGTRLTVV.